Listed here are 22 T cell receptor beta chains from one sample, sequenced in a study of CD8 T cell repertoires and HIV-1 epitope variants (dated by TCRdb to 2018 to 2020). No cognate antigen is known for these TCRs. Receptors were amplified or captured by the immunoSEQ multiplex PCR assay. TCRdb re-hosts the immuneACCESS table, in-frame sequences only. Its copies lack some clones; in the studies checked, an unresolved V gene accounts for under half of them, and the cause for the rest is not known. The sample profile shows about 4,900 clones; around 69% of them were found once. The ten largest clones take up roughly 45% of the sample. Input material: cultured CD8+ T cells derived from PBMCs. The receptors shown here come from a male donor with HIV.

This chain joins TRBV7-2 and TRBJ2-1; 10 nucleotides agree with TRBD2. Germline CDR1 and CDR2: SGHTA and FQGNSA. The CDR3 has 16 residues. The V and J ends lost 1 base and 7 bases, in that order; junction bases with no gene match: 7. CDR3 region: CASSLDGSGGANEQFF. DNA of the CDR3: TGTGCCAGCAGCTTAGATGGCAGCGGGGGGGCAAATGAGCAGTTCTTC.

V gene TRBV7-7 combines with J gene TRBJ2-1; possibly TRBD2 for D (7 bases). The ends were cut back, 5 bases at V and 9 bases at J, with 20 bases in the middle. In germline, CDR1 is SSHAT, CDR2 FNYEAQ (reference sequence). CDR3 length equals 15 residues. CDR3 DNA sequence: TGTGCCAGCAGCCCGGGGGGCCCTGGGTTGCGTGAGCAGTTCTTC. Translating gives CASSPGGPGLREQFF.

The V gene is TRBV28, the J gene TRBJ2-7, with 11 bases identical to TRBD1. In germline, CDR1 is MDHEN, CDR2 SYDVKM. The CDR3 spans 15 residues. The V gene end was trimmed by 6 bases and the J gene end by 2 bases; junction bases not matched to a gene: 6. In nucleotides, the CDR3 is TGTGCCAGCAGGGGGACAGGGGGAAGAACCTACGAGCAGTACTTC. Protein sequence: CASRGTGGRTYEQYF.

The V and J genes are TRBV27 and TRBJ2-7; 9 nucleotides agree with TRBD1. V dropped 5 bases and J dropped 0; count of bases not matched to a gene: 5. This CDR3 comprises 15 residues. The germline CDR1 and CDR2 sequences are MNHEY and SMNVEV (reference sequence). Here the CDR3 reads CASSVGQGSSYEQYF. In DNA, the CDR3 is TGTGCCAGCAGTGTGGGACAGGGAAGCTCCTACGAGCAGTACTTC.

The chain uses TRBV27 and TRBJ2-7; D tentatively fits TRBD1 or TRBD2 (5 bases each). With 0 bases removed from V and 5 bases from J, the gap between germline ends came to 23 bases. Germline CDR1 reads MNHEY; CDR2 reads SMNVEV (reference sequence). CDR3 size: 18 residues. CDR3 sequence: CASSLSGQGANIGNEQYF. Written as DNA, the CDR3 is TGTGCCAGCAGTTTATCCGGGCAGGGAGCCAATATAGGGAACGAGCAGTACTTC.

The CDR3 DNA is TGTGCCAGCAGTTTGTTGGGCGAGGCGGAGACCCAGTACTTC. Amino acid sequence: CASSLLGEAETQYF. The V and J genes are TRBV27 and TRBJ2-5; no reliable D call. The V end lost 3 bases, the J end lost 5 bases, and 13 bases lay between the germline ends. This CDR3 has 14 amino acids. CDR1 and CDR2 from the germline V gene are MNHEY and SMNVEV (reference sequence).

This chain links TRBV27 with TRBJ2-2; 12 bases map to TRBD2. Germline CDR1 MNHEY, CDR2 SMNVEV (reference sequence). This CDR3 contains 18 residues. V shed 4 bases and J 5 bases; nucleotides not matched to a gene: 11. This CDR3 reads CASSSATTSGGATGELFF. In nucleotides, the CDR3 is TGTGCCAGCAGTTCCGCCACGACTAGCGGGGGAGCAACCGGGGAGCTGTTTTTT.

The rearrangement uses TRBV27 and TRBJ1-1; TRBD1 aligns across 9 bases. The junction had 2 bases not matched to a gene; V was cut back by 6 bases and J by 9 bases. This CDR3 is built from 11 residues. The germline CDR1 and CDR2 sequences are MNHEY and SMNVEV (reference sequence). The CDR3 reads CASSGQGKAFF. CDR3 in DNA: TGTGCCAGCAGCGGACAGGGGAAAGCTTTCTTT.

This clone appeared a few times. The rearrangement uses TRBV28 and TRBJ2-7; weak D call: TRBD1 (6 bases). Germline lookup yields CDR1 MDHEN and CDR2 SYDVKM. Between the trimmed V and J ends, which lost 5 bases and 4 bases, there was a span of 9 bases. The CDR3 sequence is 12 residues long. The CDR3 sequence is CASSRTVYEQYF. The CDR3 DNA reads as TGTGCCAGCAGTCGGACAGTATACGAGCAGTACTTC. The complete variable domain, with remaining parts taken from reference TRBV28 and TRBJ2-7, reads DVKVTQSSRYLVKRTGEKVFLECVQDMDHENMFWYRQDPGLGLRLIYFSYDVKMKEKGDIPEGYSVSREKKERFSLILESASTNQTSMYLCASSRTVYEQYFGPGTRLTVT.

The rearrangement uses TRBV28 and TRBJ2-7, with D perhaps matching TRBD1 or TRBD2 (5 bases each). Germline V gene lookup returns CDR1 MDHEN and CDR2 SYDVKM. The CDR3 extends over 14 amino acids. The V end lost 4 bases, the J end lost 1 base, and 11 bases lay between the germline ends. The chain's CDR3 is CASSSAGRSYEQYF. The CDR3 nucleotides read TGTGCCAGCAGTTCGGCAGGGAGATCCTACGAGCAGTACTTC.

This clone came up a few times. The chain joins TRBV5-6 to TRBJ2-7; the D is unclear. There are 12 residues in the CDR3. Germline values: CDR1 SGHDT, CDR2 YYEEEE. Trimming removed 0 bases at V and 3 bases at J, with 4 bases between. CDR3 in amino acids: CASSLEDYEQYF. DNA for the CDR3: TGTGCCAGCAGCTTGGAAGACTACGAGCAGTACTTC.

This clone has a handful of counts. J is TRBJ1-5 and V is TRBV9; TRBD1 agrees at 7 bases. The CDR3 extends over 15 amino acids. The trim removed 0 bases at V and 4 bases at J, leaving 4 bases unmatched. Per the germline V gene, CDR1 is SGDLS and CDR2 is YYNGEE. The CDR3 spells CASSVAGTENQPQHF. In nucleotides, the CDR3 is TGTGCCAGCAGCGTAGCCGGGACAGAAAATCAGCCCCAGCATTTT.

The chain is built from TRBV7-9 and TRBJ2-1, with 7 bases lining up with TRBD1. The CDR3 totals 14 residues. Looked up from germline, CDR1 is SEHNR and CDR2 is FQNEAQ (reference sequence). With V trimmed by 5 bases and J by 7 bases, 8 bases remained unmatched. The CDR3 nucleotides are TGTGCCAGCAGCCAACGGGACAGCCGGAATGAGCAGTTCTTC. It codes for CASSQRDSRNEQFF.

CDR3 bases: TGTGCCAGCAGCTGGAAGGATCAACACAATCAGCCCCAGCATTTT. As protein: CASSWKDQHNQPQHF. The chain uses TRBV7-2 and TRBJ1-5; D is unclear. Looked up from germline, CDR1 is SGHTA and CDR2 is FQGNSA. V gave up 4 bases and J gave up 3 bases, with 13 bases separating them. This CDR3 region has 15 residues.

J is TRBJ2-7 and V is TRBV2, with 7 bases that match TRBD1. This CDR3 is 11 amino acids long. V lost 8 bases to trimming and J lost 4 bases; unmatched junction nucleotides: 2. CDR1 is SNHLY and CDR2 is FYNNEI in the germline V gene. The CDR3 DNA sequence: TGTGCCAGCCTACAGGGGTACGAGCAGTACTTC. Amino acid sequence: CASLQGYEQYF.

In this sample, this clone turned up a few times. CDR3: CAISEDRWGPQYF. The CDR3, as DNA: TGTGCCATCAGTGAGGATCGCTGGGGACCGCAATACTTC. This chain links TRBV10-3 with TRBJ2-7, with D perhaps matching TRBD1 or TRBD2 (5 bases each). The germline V and J ends were trimmed by 2 bases and 13 bases, with 18 bases remaining between them. Looked up from germline, CDR1 is ENHRY and CDR2 is SYGVKD. CDR3 length: 13 amino acids.

The V and J genes are TRBV9 and TRBJ1-2; D remains unclear. V was clipped by 4 bases and J by 4 bases, with 20 bases between them. Germline-derived CDR1 and CDR2 are SGDLS and YYNGEE. The CDR3 length is 16 residues. The CDR3: CASSPADARPLYGYTF. DNA for the CDR3: TGTGCCAGCAGCCCCGCGGACGCCAGGCCACTCTATGGCTACACCTTC.

For the CDR3, the DNA is TGTGCCAGCAGTTTTCGGAGCTCCTACAATGAGCAGTTCTTC. Its protein is CASSFRSSYNEQFF. The chain couples TRBV28 to TRBJ2-1; no clear D. The CDR3 covers 14 residues. The ends were cut back, 3 bases at V and 0 bases at J, with 6 bases in the middle. Germline CDR1 is MDHEN and CDR2 is SYDVKM.

The rearrangement links TRBV4-2 to TRBJ1-2; D remains unclear. Germline values: CDR1 LGHNA, CDR2 YNFKEQ. The CDR3 has 16 amino acids. The V end lost 4 bases, the J end lost 3 bases, and 18 bases lay between the germline ends. CDR3 in DNA: TGTGCCAGCAGCCCTTGGCCGGTAGAATTGGACTATGGCTACACCTTC. The encoded protein is CASSPWPVELDYGYTF.

The CDR3: CASSQDRGQEQETQYF. The DNA for the CDR3 is TGCGCCAGCAGCCAAGATAGGGGACAAGAACAAGAGACCCAGTACTTC. This chain connects TRBV4-1 to TRBJ2-5; D perhaps matches TRBD1 (6 bases). V shed 0 bases and J shed 2 bases, with 13 bases lying between them. CDR1 MGHRA and CDR2 YSYEKL come from the germline V gene. There are 16 residues in the CDR3.

The chain carries TRBV28 and TRBJ2-7; 11 bases align to TRBD2. Germline CDR1 is MDHEN and CDR2 is SYDVKM. The CDR3 spans 15 residues. The ends lost 7 bases at V and 2 bases at J; junction bases unmatched: 7. As DNA, the CDR3 is TGTGCCAGCACCGAAGGACTAGCGGGTACCTACGAGCAGTACTTC. This encodes CASTEGLAGTYEQYF.

J is TRBJ1-1 and V is TRBV28, with TRBD1 as a possible D gene (5 bases). This CDR3 comprises 14 residues. Trimming stripped 3 bases from V and 0 bases from J, with 8 bases between. Per germline, CDR1 MDHEN and CDR2 SYDVKM. For the CDR3, the DNA is TGTGCCAGCAGTTTTACAGGTATGAACACTGAAGCTTTCTTT. The encoded protein is CASSFTGMNTEAFF.